The T cell receptor beta chain described here comes from a study of T cell clonotyping in hematopoietic cell transplantation. Background on the study: Cytoreduction preceded collection of pretransplant recipient samples. Study-wide results and caveats: Few recipient clonotypes overlapped donors; over 97% were de novo at given depth. After transplant, recipient diversity fell while pathologically expanded clonotypes grew through day 180.

A note on this clone: The antigen is undetermined.

Trimming at V came to 4 bases and at J to 4 bases, leaving 4 bases not matched to a gene. There are 16 residues in the CDR3. Germline V gene data show CDR1 as SGHDN and CDR2 as FVKESK. Produced via immunoSEQ multiplex PCR; TCRdb's table is partial and in-frame only. The sample has 25,000 to 30,000 clones, just over 90% seen once. The time point was: recipient sample about 28 days before transplant, after cytoreduction. Blood collection times were about day -28 and days 30, 100, 180 posttransplant. This sequence was found in a man over 45 with acute myeloid leukemia. Some clones in this sample may be carry-over from other donors' samples. The source was peripheral blood mononuclear cells, collected before stem cell transplant. The genes are TRBV14 and TRBJ2-7; 16 bases are shared with TRBD2. For the CDR3, the DNA is TGTGCCAGCAGCCCGGGACTAGCGGGAGGGCCTTACGAGCAGTACTTC. Translating gives CASSPGLAGGPYEQYF.